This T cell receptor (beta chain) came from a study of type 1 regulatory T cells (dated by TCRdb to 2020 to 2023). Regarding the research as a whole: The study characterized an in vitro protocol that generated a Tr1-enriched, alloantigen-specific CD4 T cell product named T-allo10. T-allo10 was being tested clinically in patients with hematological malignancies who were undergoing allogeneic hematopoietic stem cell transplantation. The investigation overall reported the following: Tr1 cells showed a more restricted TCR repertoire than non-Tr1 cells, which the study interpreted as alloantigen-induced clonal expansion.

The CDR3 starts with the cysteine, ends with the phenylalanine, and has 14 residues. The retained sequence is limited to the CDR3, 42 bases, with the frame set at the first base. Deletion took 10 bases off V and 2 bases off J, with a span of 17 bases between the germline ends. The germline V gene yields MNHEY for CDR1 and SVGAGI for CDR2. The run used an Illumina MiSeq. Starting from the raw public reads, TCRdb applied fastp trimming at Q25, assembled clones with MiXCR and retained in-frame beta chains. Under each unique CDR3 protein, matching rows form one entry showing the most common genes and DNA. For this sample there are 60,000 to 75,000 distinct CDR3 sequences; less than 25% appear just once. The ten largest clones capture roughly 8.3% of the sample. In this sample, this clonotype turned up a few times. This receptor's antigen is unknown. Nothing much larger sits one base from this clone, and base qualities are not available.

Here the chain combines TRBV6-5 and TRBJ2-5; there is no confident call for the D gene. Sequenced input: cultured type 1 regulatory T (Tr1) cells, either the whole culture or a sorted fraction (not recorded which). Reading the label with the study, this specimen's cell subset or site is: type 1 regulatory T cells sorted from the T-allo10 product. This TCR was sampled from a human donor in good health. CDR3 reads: CAISPTYKQETQYF. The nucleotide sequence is TGTGCCATCAGCCCGACGTATAAACAAGAGACCCAGTACTTC.